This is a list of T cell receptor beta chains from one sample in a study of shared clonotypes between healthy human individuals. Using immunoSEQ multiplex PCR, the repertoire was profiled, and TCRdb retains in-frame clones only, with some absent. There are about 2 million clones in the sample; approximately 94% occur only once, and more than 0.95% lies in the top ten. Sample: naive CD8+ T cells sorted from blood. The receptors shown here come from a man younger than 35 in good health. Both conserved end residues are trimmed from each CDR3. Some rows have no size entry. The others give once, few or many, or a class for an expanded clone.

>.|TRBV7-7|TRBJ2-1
ASSRDLTPGNEQF
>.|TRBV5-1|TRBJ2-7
ASSQYRDTSSYEQY
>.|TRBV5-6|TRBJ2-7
ASSPTGRSYEQY
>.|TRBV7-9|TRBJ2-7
ASSEGGTSSYEQY
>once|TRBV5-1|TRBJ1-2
ASSLVAADYGYT
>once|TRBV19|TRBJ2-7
ASSAANSQTYEQY
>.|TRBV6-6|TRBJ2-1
ASSYLHRGNYNEQF
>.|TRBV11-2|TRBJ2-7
ASSQTEGVSYEQY
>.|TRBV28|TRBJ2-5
ASSSRDRQETQY
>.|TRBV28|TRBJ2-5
ASTGGIQETQY
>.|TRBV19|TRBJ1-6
ASSIRWITAEGYSPLH
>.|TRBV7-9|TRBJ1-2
ASSLGTGPNGYT
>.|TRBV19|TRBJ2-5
ASSPSGGADGTQY
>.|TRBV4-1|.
ASSQGQGLNPEQY
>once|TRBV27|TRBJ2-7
ASSSPGHSSYEQY
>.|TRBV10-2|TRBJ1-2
ASSEGAGTIYGYT
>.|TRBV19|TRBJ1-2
ASTAGQGSGYGYT
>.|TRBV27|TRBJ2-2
ASSWLTTGRMELF
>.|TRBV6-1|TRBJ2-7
ASTLHTGTHYEQY
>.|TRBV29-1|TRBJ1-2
SVEDGRNYGYT
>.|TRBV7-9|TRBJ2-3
ASSQTLAGGPSDTQY
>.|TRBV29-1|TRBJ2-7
SVVGQGYEQY
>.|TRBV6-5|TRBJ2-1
ASSYSSPPLEQF